These T cell receptor beta chains were read from a single sample in a study of T cell repertoires in cytomegalovirus infection. MiXCR, applied by TCRdb to the reads, yields one record per CDR3 protein. The sample lists 200,000 to 250,000 distinct CDR3 sequences; approximately 22% were seen once. The material sequenced was CD8+ T cells from PBMCs. These receptors were collected from a human donor in good health (CMV status not recorded). Some clones in this sample may be carry-over from other donors' samples. The CDR3 runs from the conserved cysteine through the conserved F or W. D genes are given only for firm matches. Only part of the rows carry a size: once, few, many, or a class if the clone is expanded.

TRBV19	NA	TRBJ1-1	NA	TGTGCCAGTAGTATTGTGAGTTCTGGCACTGAAGCTTTCTTT	CASSIVSSGTEAFF
TRBV15	NA	TRBJ1-2	NA	TGTGCCACCAGCAGAGTAACGAGAGGGGTGGAGGGCTACACCTTC	CATSRVTRGVEGYTF
TRBV6-2/TRBV6-3	NA	TRBJ2-7	NA	TGTGCCAGCAGTTCCGGGGCGCCGAGCGAGCAGTACTTC	CASSSGAPSEQYF
TRBV11-1	many	TRBJ2-7	TRBD2	TGTGCCAGCAGCTCCCCTGCGGGGGGGAAAGACGAGCAGTACTTC	CASSSPAGGKDEQYF
TRBV20-1	NA	TRBJ1-6	NA	TGCAGTGCTAGAGATCATCAGGGAGGAGGGTCCTATAATTCACCCCTCCACTTT	CSARDHQGGGSYNSPLHF
TRBV6-5	many	TRBJ2-2	NA	TGTGCCAGCAGTTACTTCAGGGGTGCCGGGGAGCTGTTTTTT	CASSYFRGAGELFF
TRBV29-1	few	TRBJ1-2	TRBD1	TGCAGCGTAGCCGGGACAGGGGCTGGCTACACCTTC	CSVAGTGAGYTF
TRBV29-1	few	TRBJ2-2	NA	TGCAGCGTTGTCAGGGGGAACACCGGGGAGCTGTTTTTT	CSVVRGNTGELFF
TRBV7-9	few	TRBJ1-4	TRBD1	TGTGCCAGCAGCCGTACCGGGACAGGGGGACAAAAACTGTTTTTT	CASSRTGTGGQKLFF
TRBV19	NA	TRBJ1-1	NA	TGTGCCACTACATCGGGTTTGAACACTGAAGCTTTCTTT	CATTSGLNTEAFF
TRBV20-1	NA	TRBJ1-6	NA	TGCAGTGCTCGGGGACGCACAACGTATAATTCACCCCTCCACTTT	CSARGRTTYNSPLHF
TRBV14	NA	TRBJ1-2	NA	TGTGCCAGCAGCCACGACGTCCTAGGGGGTGGCTACACCTTC	CASSHDVLGGGYTF
TRBV7-9	NA	TRBJ1-1	NA	TGTGCCAGCAGCCCAGGGGTGGCTGAAGCTTTCTTT	CASSPGVAEAFF
TRBV28	NA	TRBJ2-1	NA	TGTGCCAGCAGTTTATACTCTGGCAATGAGCAGTTCTTC	CASSLYSGNEQFF
TRBV4-1	few	TRBJ2-7	NA	TGCGCCAGCAGCCAAGGGCGTGGGGGCGGGTCCTACGAGCAGTACTTC	CASSQGRGGGSYEQYF
TRBV7-9	NA	TRBJ2-7	NA	TGTGCCAGCAGCTTAGTCCGGAGTCTCAGCTACGAGCAGTACTTC	CASSLVRSLSYEQYF
TRBV7-8	many	TRBJ2-5	NA	TGTGCCAGCAGCTTAGCCCGGGGAGTCCAAGAGACCCAGTACTTC	CASSLARGVQETQYF
TRBV2	few	TRBJ1-4	TRBD1	TGTGCCAGCTATGACAGGGTGGAAAAACTGTTTTTT	CASYDRVEKLFF
TRBV5-6	NA	TRBJ2-7	NA	TGTGCCAGCAGCTTGCGACTTGCGTACTCCTACGAGCAGTACTTC	CASSLRLAYSYEQYF
TRBV7-9	few	TRBJ2-7	NA	TGTGCCAGCAGCACCCAGACAGCCCGCTACGAGCAGTACTTC	CASSTQTARYEQYF
TRBV7-9	NA	TRBJ1-5	NA	TGTGCCAGCAGCTTAGGGGTAAAGGGTCAGCCCCAGCATTTT	CASSLGVKGQPQHF
TRBV27	NA	TRBJ2-1	NA	TGTGCCAGCGGGTATGACACCAATGAGCAGTTCTTC	CASGYDTNEQFF
TRBV10-2	NA	TRBJ2-7	NA	TGCGCCACCAGGGGGACTAGCTCCTACGAGCAGTACTTC	CATRGTSSYEQYF
TRBV14	many	TRBJ1-1	NA	TGTGCCAGCAGCTCTGGGTGGACTGAAGCTTTCTTT	CASSSGWTEAFF
TRBV5-5	NA	TRBJ2-2	NA	TGTGCCAGCAGCCCCCTCTTTGCGACGAACACCGGGGAGCTGTTTTTT	CASSPLFATNTGELFF
TRBV5-5	few	TRBJ1-2	TRBD1	TGTGCCAGCAGCTTAACCGGGACAGACTACTATGGCTACACCTTC	CASSLTGTDYYGYTF
TRBV7-3	few	TRBJ2-5	TRBD2	TGTGCCAGCAGCCCTGGACTAGCGGGGGCCCAAGAGACCCAGTACTTC	CASSPGLAGAQETQYF
TRBV7-9	NA	TRBJ2-7	TRBD2	TGTGCCAGCAGCGGCTCCGGGACTAGCGGGGGGTCTTCCTACGAGCAGTACTTC	CASSGSGTSGGSSYEQYF
TRBV27	few	TRBJ2-7	NA	TGTGCCAGCAGTTTTATAGGACCGCTCGAGCAGTACTTC	CASSFIGPLEQYF
TRBV11-3	many	TRBJ2-7	NA	TGTGCCAGCAGCTTAGGGCCTACCTACGAGCAGTACTTC	CASSLGPTYEQYF
TRBV7-3	NA	TRBJ2-1	TRBD2	TGTGCCAGCAGCTCAACCCGGCGGGCGGGGGGCTCGAGCTCCTACAATGAGCAGTTCTTC	CASSSTRRAGGSSSYNEQFF
TRBV6-1	few	TRBJ1-5	NA	TGTGCCAGCAGAATTAATAGCAATCAGCCCCAGCATTTT	CASRINSNQPQHF